The next 6 T cell receptor beta chains were all read from a single sample in a study of blood T cell repertoires in COVID-19. Profiling relied on immunoSEQ multiplex PCR, and the TCRdb table lists in-frame clones only, not all of them. The sample has roughly 440,000 clones, about 91% seen once. The sample comprised peripheral blood. The receptors here all came from a woman in her 50s with COVID-19, enrolled during active disease.

This chain links TRBV27 with TRBJ1-4; D may be TRBD1 (6 bases). CDR1 MNHEY and CDR2 SMNVEV come from the germline V gene (reference sequence). This CDR3 region has 17 residues. The V and J ends lost 3 bases and 1 base respectively, with 15 bases between them. The CDR3 DNA follows: TGTGCCAGCAGTTTGCTTGGGGGCCCCTTAACTAATGAAAAACTGTTTTTT. Protein: CASSLLGGPLTNEKLFF.

The chain is built from TRBV2 and TRBJ2-7; D may be TRBD2 (7 bases). CDR1 SNHLY and CDR2 FYNNEI come from the germline V gene. V shed 7 bases and J shed 3 bases, with 19 bases lying between them. The CDR3 is made up of 15 amino acids. The CDR3 DNA reads TGTGCCAGCACCCTGAGGGGGGGAAGTATCTACGAGCAGTACTTC. This gives the protein CASTLRGGSIYEQYF.

V usage is TRBV3-1 (or the pseudogene TRBV3-2) and J usage is TRBJ1-1; D call uncertain. Trimming removed 0 bases from V and 1 base from J, with 6 bases in between. The V gene's germline CDR1 is LGHDT and CDR2 YNNKEL (reference sequence). CDR3 length: 14 amino acids. CDR3 protein: CASSQERENTEAFF. CDR3 bases: TGTGCCAGCAGCCAAGAGCGGGAGAACACTGAAGCTTTCTTT.

This sequence joins TRBV5-1 and TRBJ1-2; a possible D gene is TRBD1 (5 bases). The germline V gene has CDR1 SGHRS and CDR2 YFSETQ. V was pared by 4 bases and J by 5 bases, with 18 bases between. This CDR3 has 15 residues. The DNA for the CDR3 is TGCGCCAGCAGCCAAACGATGGGGGGTACTTATGGCTACACCTTC. This translates into CASSQTMGGTYGYTF.

The chain has TRBV2 and TRBJ1-2; 8 bases line up with TRBD1. This CDR3 is 14 amino acids long. The trim removed 6 bases at V and 4 bases at J, leaving 7 bases unmatched. Germline V gene sequence: CDR1 SNHLY, CDR2 FYNNEI. The CDR3 sequence: CASRGQGASYGYTF. As DNA, the CDR3 is TGTGCCAGCAGGGGGCAGGGGGCTAGCTATGGCTACACCTTC.

The rearrangement uses TRBV4-2 and TRBJ2-1; 7 bases agree with TRBD1. Germline lookup yields CDR1 LGHNA and CDR2 YNFKEQ. The CDR3 loop spans 15 amino acids. J lost 7 bases, V lost 1 base, and 7 bases had no gene match. As DNA, the CDR3 is TGTGCCAGCAGCCAAGGAGACAGGGCCGTAAATGAGCAGTTCTTC. This codes for CASSQGDRAVNEQFF.